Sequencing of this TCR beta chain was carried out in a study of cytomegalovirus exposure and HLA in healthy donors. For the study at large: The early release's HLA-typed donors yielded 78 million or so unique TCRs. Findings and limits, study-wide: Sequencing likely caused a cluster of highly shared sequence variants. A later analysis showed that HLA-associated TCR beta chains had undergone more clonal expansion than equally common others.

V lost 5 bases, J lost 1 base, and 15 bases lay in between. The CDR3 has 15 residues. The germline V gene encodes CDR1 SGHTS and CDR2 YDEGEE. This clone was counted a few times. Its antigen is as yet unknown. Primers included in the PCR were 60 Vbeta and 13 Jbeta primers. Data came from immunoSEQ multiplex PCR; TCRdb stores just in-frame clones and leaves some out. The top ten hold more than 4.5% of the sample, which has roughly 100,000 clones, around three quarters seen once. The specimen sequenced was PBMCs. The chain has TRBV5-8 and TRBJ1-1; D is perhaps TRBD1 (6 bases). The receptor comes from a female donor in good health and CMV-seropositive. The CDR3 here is CASRNEGVGNTEAFF. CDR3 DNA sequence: TGTGCCAGCAGAAATGAGGGGGTTGGGAACACTGAAGCTTTCTTT. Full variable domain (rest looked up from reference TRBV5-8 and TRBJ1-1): EAGVTQSPTHLIKTRGQQATLRCSPISGHTSVYWYQQALGLGLQFLLWYDEGEERNRGNFPPRFSGRQFPNYSSELNVNALELEDSALYLCASRNEGVGNTEAFFGQGTRLTVV.